These 12 T cell receptor beta chains originate from one sample sequenced in a study of breast tumors, draining lymph nodes, adjacent tissues. Breast cancer patients provided tissue from their axillary draining lymph nodes. TCRdb independently ran MiXCR on the multiplex PCR reads; one entry per CDR3 protein. Seen here are 270,000 or so distinct CDR3 sequences, 30% to 35% observed once, and the top ten hold roughly 1.2%. Material for sequencing was axillary lymph node tissue. Receptors originate from a female donor with breast cancer. Some clones in this sample may be carry-over from other donors' samples.

This clonotype has a count of ten or more. The genes are TRBV20-1 and TRBJ2-1; 9 nucleotides align to TRBD2. The CDR3 covers 15 residues. The ends lost 3 bases at V and 5 bases at J; junction bases unmatched: 8. Germline values: CDR1 DFQATT, CDR2 SNEGSKA (reference sequence). The CDR3 bases are TGCAGTGCTAGCGAGGCGGGAGGGCCTCACAATGAGCAGTTCTTC. This translates into CSASEAGGPHNEQFF.

In regard to this clonotype: Just one base apart from a much larger clone, this may be a read error. The chain's CDR3 is CASSQNAGTGGQFF. Here the CDR3 DNA reads TGTGCCAGCAGCCAAAACGCCGGGACTGGTGGACAGTTCTTC. The genes are TRBV7-2 and TRBJ2-1; D is perhaps TRBD2 (6 bases). V was trimmed by 5 bases and J by 13 bases, leaving 21 bases between them. Germline-derived CDR1 and CDR2 are SGHTA and FQGNSA. The CDR3 has 14 residues. Full variable domain (rest looked up from reference TRBV7-2 and TRBJ2-1): GAGVSQSPSNKVTEKGKDVELRCDPISGHTALYWYRQSLGQGLEFLIYFQGNSAPDKSGLPSDRFSAERTGGSVSTLTIQRTQQEDSAVYLCASSQNAGTGGQFFGPGTRLTVL.

With regard to this clonotype: A much bigger clone sits one base away, suggesting this may be a read error. The chain employs TRBV4-2 and TRBJ1-2; D is uncertain. Germline assignment: CDR1 LGHNA and CDR2 YNFKEQ. CDR3 size: 14 residues. CDR3 sequence: CASSQVGDNYGCTF. Written as DNA, the CDR3 is TGTGCCAGCAGCCAAGTGGGCGACAACTATGGCTGCACCTTC.

This clonotype occurred many times. The chain employs TRBV10-2 and TRBJ1-6, with 8 bases that match TRBD1. V shed 6 bases, J shed 7 bases, and the junction held 5 bases outside the gene matches. The CDR3 extends over 14 amino acids. Germline CDR1 is WSHSY and CDR2 is SAAADI. The CDR3 loop is CASSSTGENSPLHF. The CDR3, as DNA: TGCGCCAGCAGCTCGACAGGGGAGAATTCACCCCTCCACTTT.

This clonotype was detected many times. The chain has TRBV10-1 and TRBJ2-1, with D possibly being TRBD2 (5 bases). From germline, CDR1 is WNHNN and CDR2 SYGVQD (reference sequence). This CDR3 comprises 16 residues. The ends were cut back, 0 bases at V and 6 bases at J, with 15 bases in the middle. The CDR3 region is CASSESIREWVNEQFF. The DNA of the CDR3 is TGCGCCAGCAGTGAGTCGATCCGGGAATGGGTCAATGAGCAGTTCTTC.

V and J are TRBV10-3 and TRBJ2-1, with 8 positions matching TRBD2. Germline V gene sequence: CDR1 ENHRY, CDR2 SYGVKD. J gave up 5 bases and V 10 bases, and 13 bases lay outside the gene matches. The CDR3 totals 15 residues. The CDR3 is CASKLAEGLDNEQFF. DNA of the CDR3: TGTGCCAGCAAACTAGCGGAAGGGTTAGACAATGAGCAGTTCTTC.

This clonotype has more than one count but fewer than ten. The genes are TRBV27 and TRBJ1-2; a weak D match, TRBD1 (6 bases). Germline V gives CDR1 MNHEY, CDR2 SMNVEV (reference sequence). V was clipped by 4 bases and J by 5 bases, with 17 bases between them. The CDR3 spans 15 residues. The CDR3 region has the DNA TGTGCCAGCAGTTCGGGGGCTACGGCGAAATATGGCTACACCTTC. This encodes CASSSGATAKYGYTF.

With respect to this clonotype: One base away lies a much larger clone, so this may be a sequencing read error. The chain recombines TRBV11-3 with TRBJ1-4; TRBD1 might be the D (6 bases). Germline V gives CDR1 SGHNT, CDR2 YENEEA. V was cut by 3 bases and J by 7 bases, with 15 bases left in between. CDR3 length: 15 amino acids. As DNA, the CDR3 is TGTGCCAGCAGCTTTGGGGGGGGCCCTGGTGAAAAACTGTTTTTT. Translation: CASSFGGGPGEKLFF.

The chain employs TRBV3-1 and TRBJ2-2, with D perhaps being TRBD1 or TRBD2 (5 bases each). CDR1 is LGHDT, CDR2 YNNKEL, per germline (reference sequence). Trimming took off 4 bases at V and 6 bases at J, with 15 bases between the two ends. The CDR3 has 15 amino acids. In DNA form, the CDR3 reads TGTGCCAGCAGCCTAGGGGAGAGTTGGTCCGGGGAGCTGTTTTTT. Residues: CASSLGESWSGELFF. The full variable domain, in which reference TRBV3-1 and TRBJ2-2 provide the parts outside the CDR3, is DTAVSQTPKYLVTQMGNDKSIKCEQNLGHDTMYWYKQDSKKFLKIMFSYNNKELIINETVPNRFSPKSPDKAHLNLHINSLELGDSAVYFCASSLGESWSGELFFGEGSRLTVL.

With regard to this clonotype: This may be a read error: a much more frequent sequence differs by one nucleotide. The chain is built from TRBV30 and TRBJ2-5; D is possibly TRBD2 (6 bases). Trimming left V 8 bases short and J 0 bases short, with 10 bases between. CDR1 is GTSNPN and CDR2 is SVGIG in the germline V gene (reference sequence). CDR3 size: 12 residues. CDR3 sequence: CARGSYQETQYF. The CDR3 bases are TGTGCCCGGGGGTCTTACCAAGAGACCCAGTACTTC.

This clonotype has a single count. Sequence at one end of the junction differs from germline and may be a read error. The rearrangement links TRBV7-7 to TRBJ2-5; 10 nucleotides match TRBD1. The CDR3 totals 13 residues. Germline assignment: CDR1 SSHAT and CDR2 FNYEAQ (reference sequence). DNA for the CDR3: TGTGCTAGCAGCTCACGGGACAGGGGAACCCAGTACTTC. Translated: CASSSRDRGTQYF.

This clonotype appeared a few times. A read error may be the cause here, since a much bigger clone is one base away. The J gene is TRBJ2-1, the V gene TRBV7-9; D ambiguous. The CDR3 contains 16 residues. The V and J ends lost 5 bases and 8 bases respectively, with 22 bases between them. Germline V lookup: CDR1 SEHNR, CDR2 FQNEAQ (reference sequence). CDR3 bases: TGTGCCAGCAGCGCCCGGGCCCTAAGTCTCCTCGATGAGCAGTTCTTC. Its translation: CASSARALSLLDEQFF. Supplemented by reference TRBV7-9 and TRBJ2-1, the full variable domain reads DTGVSQNPRHKITKRGQNVTFRCDPISEHNRLYWYRQTLGQGPEFLTYFQNEAQLEKSRLLSDRFSAERPKGSFSTLEIQRTEQGDSAMYLCASSARALSLLDEQFFGPGTRLTVL.